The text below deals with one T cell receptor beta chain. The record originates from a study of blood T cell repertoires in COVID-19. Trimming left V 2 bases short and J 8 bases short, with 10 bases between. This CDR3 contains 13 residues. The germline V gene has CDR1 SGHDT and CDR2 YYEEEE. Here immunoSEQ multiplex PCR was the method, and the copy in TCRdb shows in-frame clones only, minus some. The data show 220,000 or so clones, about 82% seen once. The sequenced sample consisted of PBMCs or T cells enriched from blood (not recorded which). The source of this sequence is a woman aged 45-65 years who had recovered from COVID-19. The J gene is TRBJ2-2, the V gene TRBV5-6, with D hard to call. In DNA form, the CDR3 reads TGTGCCAGCAGCTTCAGGCCCCCGGGGGAGCTGTTTTTT. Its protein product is CASSFRPPGELFF.